The 28 T cell receptor beta chains below come from one sample, sequenced in a study of T cell responses to AZD1222 COVID-19 vaccine. The protocol was immunoSEQ multiplex PCR, while the TCRdb copy is restricted to in-frame clones and leaves out a portion. The sample lists about 270,000 clones, roughly 93% seen once, with around 0.5% in the top ten. The source material was peripheral blood, sampled 28 days after the second AZD1222 dose. The receptors originated from an adult who received the AZD1222 COVID-19 vaccine.

J is TRBJ2-3 and V is TRBV3-1 (or the pseudogene TRBV3-2), with TRBD2 matching over 9 bases. This CDR3 spans 15 amino acids. V was clipped by 2 bases and J by 4 bases; unmatched bases: 4. Looked up from germline, CDR1 is LGHDT and CDR2 is YNNKEL (reference sequence). The CDR3: CASSQIAGVPDTQYF. CDR3 nucleotides: TGTGCCAGCAGCCAAATAGCGGGAGTCCCAGATACGCAGTATTTT.

This chain connects TRBV2 to TRBJ2-1, with 11 bases aligning to TRBD2. The CDR3 is 15 amino acids. Germline assignment: CDR1 SNHLY and CDR2 FYNNEI. Trimming removed 6 bases from V and 5 bases from J; junction bases left unmatched: 6. The CDR3 protein is CASRPTSGSDNEQFF. The CDR3 bases are TGTGCCAGCAGGCCCACTAGCGGGAGCGACAATGAGCAGTTCTTC.

This chain connects TRBV5-1 to TRBJ2-6, with 7 bases identical to TRBD2. Germline CDR1 reads SGHRS; CDR2 reads YFSETQ. J lost 0 bases, V lost 4 bases, and 7 bases had no gene match. This CDR3 region has 17 residues. CDR3 DNA sequence: TGCGCCAGCAGCCCCCGGGGGGAGGACTCTGGGGCCAACGTCCTGACTTTC. It translates to CASSPRGEDSGANVLTF.

This chain joins TRBV7-2 and TRBJ1-3, with D unresolved. Germline V gene lookup returns CDR1 SGHTA and CDR2 FQGNSA. This CDR3 contains 16 residues. V lost 2 bases and J lost 0, with 11 bases in between. The CDR3 coding sequence is TGTGCCAGCAGCTTATTGGCCACCATCTCTGGAAACACCATATATTTT. It translates to CASSLLATISGNTIYF.

The V and J genes are TRBV19 and TRBJ2-1, with 10 positions matching TRBD2. Germline values: CDR1 LNHDA, CDR2 SQIVND (reference sequence). The V and J ends lost 10 bases and 3 bases, in that order; junction bases with no gene match: 6. This CDR3 spans 14 amino acids. CDR3 residues: CATQRGGVYNEQFF. The CDR3 DNA reads as TGTGCCACCCAGCGGGGGGGGGTCTACAATGAGCAGTTCTTC.

The gene calls are TRBV4-3 and TRBJ1-2; 9 nucleotides match TRBD1. V shed 4 bases and J 3 bases; nucleotides not matched to a gene: 6. This CDR3 comprises 15 residues. CDR1 and CDR2 (germline): LGHNA, YSLEER. CDR3 nucleotides: TGCGCCAGCAGCCTCGGGACAGGGCTTGACTATGGCTACACCTTC. Encoded protein: CASSLGTGLDYGYTF.

The CDR3 loop reads CASSQTGQRGTGELFF. The DNA for the CDR3 is TGTGCCAGCTCCCAAACGGGACAACGAGGGACCGGGGAGCTGTTTTTT. The chain employs TRBV18 and TRBJ2-2; perhaps TRBD1 as D (6 bases). The CDR3 consists of 16 residues. The germline V gene has CDR1 KGHSH and CDR2 LQKENI. Trimming cost V 6 bases and J 5 bases, with 19 bases left between them.

This clone came up once. The chain uses TRBV19 and TRBJ1-5; possible D gene TRBD1, 5 bases. Germline CDR1 is LNHDA and CDR2 is SQIVND (reference sequence). Trimming pared 9 bases from V and 1 base from J, leaving 16 bases between. The CDR3 totals 15 residues. Here the CDR3 DNA reads TGTGCCAGCTCTCTCCCGGGACGGAGCAATCAGCCCCAGCATTTT. Its protein product is CASSLPGRSNQPQHF. Full variable domain (outside the CDR3, taken from reference TRBV19 and TRBJ1-5): DGGITQSPKYLFRKEGQNVTLSCEQNLNHDAMYWYRQDPGQGLRLIYYSQIVNDFQKGDIAEGYSVSREKKESFPLTVTSAQKNPTAFYLCASSLPGRSNQPQHFGDGTRLSIL.

The chain joins TRBV28 to TRBJ1-5; 7 bases are shared with TRBD1. The germline V gene encodes CDR1 MDHEN and CDR2 SYDVKM. J gave up 2 bases and V 2 bases, and 6 bases lay outside the gene matches. The CDR3 contains 16 residues. The CDR3 loop is CASSLVRGPRNQPQHF. The CDR3 DNA follows: TGTGCCAGCAGTTTAGTTAGGGGGCCACGCAATCAGCCCCAGCATTTT.

This chain uses TRBV7-3 with TRBJ2-7; 9 bases map to TRBD2. The CDR3 spans 15 residues. V shed 5 bases, J shed 0 bases, and the junction held 5 bases outside the gene matches. The germline CDR1 and CDR2 sequences are SGHTA and FQGTGA. CDR3 region: CASSRGGASSYEQYF. The CDR3 nucleotides are TGTGCCAGCAGCCGCGGGGGGGCGAGCTCCTACGAGCAGTACTTC.

The CDR3 sequence: CASSYIYEQYF. The CDR3 DNA reads as TGTGCCAGCAGTTATATCTACGAGCAGTACTTC. The chain couples TRBV6-2 or TRBV6-3 to TRBJ2-7, with D uncertain. Germline CDR1 and CDR2: MNHEY and SVGEGT. The CDR3 has 11 residues. With 3 bases removed from V and 3 bases from J, the gap between germline ends came to 3 bases.

This clone was detected only once. The V and J genes are TRBV5-5 and TRBJ1-4; 8 nucleotides agree with TRBD1. Unmatched junction bases numbered 17, after V lost 9 bases and J lost 7 bases. The CDR3 is made up of 16 amino acids. Germline lookup yields CDR1 SGHKS and CDR2 YYEKEE (reference sequence). CDR3 in DNA: TGTGCCACTACACTTACCCTCGGACAGGGCCCTGAAAAACTGTTTTTT. Its translation is CATTLTLGQGPEKLFF.

The rearrangement joins TRBV7-9 to TRBJ2-1; unclear D gene. The CDR3 consists of 12 residues. Germline CDR1 SEHNR, CDR2 FQNEAQ (reference sequence). With 6 bases removed from V and 4 bases from J, the gap between germline ends came to 7 bases. The CDR3 spells CASSDLYNEQFF. In DNA form, the CDR3 reads TGTGCCAGCAGTGACCTATACAATGAGCAGTTCTTC. Complete variable domain (other parts from reference TRBV7-9 and TRBJ2-1): DTGVSQNPRHKITKRGQNVTFRCDPISEHNRLYWYRQTLGQGPEFLTYFQNEAQLEKSRLLSDRFSAERPKGSFSTLEIQRTEQGDSAMYLCASSDLYNEQFFGPGTRLTVL.

This chain connects TRBV27 to TRBJ1-4, with D perhaps matching TRBD1 (5 bases). CDR3 length: 14 residues. Germline CDR1 MNHEY, CDR2 SMNVEV (reference sequence). V dropped 0 bases and J dropped 7 bases, with 9 bases sitting between them. The DNA of the CDR3 is TGTGCCAGCAGTTTATCGGGGGTGGGTGAAAAACTGTTTTTT. As protein: CASSLSGVGEKLFF.

V is TRBV5-1 and J is TRBJ2-7, with a possible D match to TRBD1 (5 bases). The germline V and J ends were trimmed by 0 bases and 0 bases, with 13 bases remaining between them. The CDR3 has 16 amino acids. Per the germline V gene, CDR1 is SGHRS and CDR2 is YFSETQ. As DNA, the CDR3 is TGCGCCAGCAGCTTGGCGCCTTTGACAGACTCCTACGAGCAGTACTTC. It translates to CASSLAPLTDSYEQYF.

CDR3 sequence (DNA): TGTGCCAGCAGTGTTGGGGGGGCCCAGGAGACCCAGTACTTC. Translated, it gives CASSVGGAQETQYF. The rearrangement uses TRBV25-1 and TRBJ2-5; D is possibly TRBD2 (7 bases). The V end was cut by 4 bases, the J end by 5 bases, with 14 bases between. The CDR3 loop spans 14 amino acids. CDR1 and CDR2 from the germline V gene are MGHDK and SYGVNS.

The J gene is TRBJ1-2, the V gene TRBV18; D is undetermined. In germline, CDR1 is KGHSH, CDR2 LQKENI. Trimming removed 0 bases at V and 8 bases at J, with 16 bases between. The CDR3 is made up of 15 amino acids. CDR3 DNA: TGTGCCAGCTCACCACCAAGTTCGGGTTATCGGGGCTACACCTTC. Its translation: CASSPPSSGYRGYTF.

V usage is TRBV18 and J usage is TRBJ2-2; tentatively, D is TRBD1 (6 bases). This CDR3 is built from 16 residues. In germline, CDR1 is KGHSH, CDR2 LQKENI. V was trimmed by 3 bases and J by 2 bases, leaving 13 bases between them. The CDR3 spells CASSPLGTSNTGELFF. For the CDR3, the DNA is TGTGCCAGCTCACCCCTTGGGACAAGCAACACCGGGGAGCTGTTTTTT.

The chain recombines TRBV3-1 (or the pseudogene TRBV3-2) with TRBJ1-2; TRBD1 might be the D (5 bases). CDR1 is LGHDT, CDR2 YNNKEL, per germline (reference sequence). CDR3 size: 13 residues. Trimming took 1 base from V and 7 from J, leaving 10 bases between them. The CDR3 loop is CASSQVGGGGYTF. The CDR3 nucleotides read TGTGCCAGCAGCCAAGTTGGGGGGGGTGGCTACACCTTC.

The J gene is TRBJ1-2, the V gene TRBV9; D possibly corresponds to TRBD1 (5 bases). The CDR3 has 14 residues. Trimming removed 0 bases from V and 4 bases from J, with 10 bases in between. CDR1 and CDR2 (germline): SGDLS, YYNGEE. For the CDR3, the DNA is TGTGCCAGCAGCGTAGAGTTAGGGACCTATGGCTACACCTTC. This gives the protein CASSVELGTYGYTF.

J is TRBJ1-1 and V is TRBV3-1 (or the pseudogene TRBV3-2); D uncertain. Looked up from germline, CDR1 is LGHDT and CDR2 is YNNKEL (reference sequence). V was trimmed by 3 bases and J by 0 bases, leaving 11 bases between them. The CDR3 has 15 residues. CDR3: CASSQGRFMNTEAFF. Written as DNA, the CDR3 is TGTGCCAGCAGCCAGGGGAGGTTTATGAACACTGAAGCTTTCTTT.

This rearrangement joins TRBV7-2 to TRBJ1-2, with 10 nucleotides matching TRBD1. Looked up from germline, CDR1 is SGHTA and CDR2 is FQGNSA. After removal of 5 bases from V and 6 bases from J, the junction contained 6 bases not matched to a gene. The CDR3 extends over 14 amino acids. CDR3 sequence reads: CASSATGGVDGYTF. In DNA form, the CDR3 reads TGTGCCAGCAGCGCGACAGGGGGCGTGGATGGCTACACCTTC.

The V call is TRBV7-9, the J call TRBJ1-1; no clear D gene. Trimming shortened V by 2 bases and J by 6 bases, and 10 bases separated the two germline ends. The CDR3 loop spans 13 amino acids. Germline V gives CDR1 SEHNR, CDR2 FQNEAQ (reference sequence). CDR3 sequence: CASSLWQEAEAFF. The CDR3 bases are TGTGCCAGCAGCTTATGGCAGGAGGCTGAAGCTTTCTTT.

The genes are TRBV13 and TRBJ2-3, with D unresolved. V was pared by 5 bases and J by 3 bases, with 9 bases between. The CDR3 covers 13 residues. Germline-derived CDR1 and CDR2 are PRHDT and FYEKMQ (reference sequence). The CDR3 region is CASSATTTDTQYF. The CDR3 DNA reads as TGTGCCAGCAGCGCCACTACGACAGATACGCAGTATTTT.

The chain joins TRBV28 to TRBJ1-5; D gene unclear. The V and J ends lost 2 bases and 5 bases respectively, with 10 bases between them. Per the germline V gene, CDR1 is MDHEN and CDR2 is SYDVKM. CDR3 length: 14 amino acids. The CDR3 reads CASSLSLWDQPQHF. CDR3 bases: TGTGCCAGCAGTTTAAGCCTCTGGGATCAGCCCCAGCATTTT.

This chain uses TRBV19 with TRBJ2-6, with D perhaps matching TRBD1 (5 bases). Trimming removed 3 bases at V and 0 bases at J, with 9 bases between. In germline, CDR1 is LNHDA, CDR2 SQIVND (reference sequence). The CDR3 covers 16 residues. The CDR3 DNA is TGTGCCAGTAGTATTACAGGATACTCTGGGGCCAACGTCCTGACTTTC. Residues: CASSITGYSGANVLTF.

This chain connects TRBV12-1 to TRBJ2-1; TRBD1 is taken as the D call from the table, unchecked against the DNA. TRBV12-1 is a documented pseudogene. The CDR3 contains 13 residues. CDR3 sequence: CASSSRRTFEQFF. CDR3 nucleotide sequence: TGTGCCAGCAGCTCCCGCCGGACATTTGAGCAGTTCTTC.

This clone was recorded once. The chain links TRBV7-3 to TRBJ2-1; 7 bases align to TRBD2. The germline gives CDR1 SGHTA, CDR2 FQGTGA. This CDR3 has 14 residues. V shed 5 bases and J 6 bases; nucleotides not matched to a gene: 7. CDR3 in DNA: TGTGCCAGCAGCACTTCGACTAGCAGCAATGAGCAGTTCTTC. Protein: CASSTSTSSNEQFF.